This T cell receptor (beta chain) was observed in a study of blood T cells in healthy people across ages. A second roughly 6 to 12 cycle PCR used barcoded and J-beta primers. TCRdb recomputed calls from the 5' RACE reads with MiXCR, one row per CDR3 protein. The repertoire holds 1.5 million to 2 million distinct CDR3 sequences, with roughly 50% as singletons. Per-sample PBMC isolation yielded at least 7 million cells. The TCR was taken from a middle-aged woman in good health. Material: blood.

The CDR3 spells CASTGPGAETQYF. CDR3 DNA sequence: TGTGCCAGCACCGGCCCTGGAGCGGAGACCCAGTACTTC. The V gene is TRBV6-5, the J gene TRBJ2-5; the D is unclear. CDR3 length: 13 residues. The V gene's germline CDR1 is MNHEY and CDR2 SVGAGI. Trimming removed 7 bases from V and 5 bases from J, with 14 bases in between.